This entry features one TCR beta chain sequence. A much bigger clone sits one base away, suggesting this may be a read error. TRB rearrangements spanning V, D and J were amplified using mixed TRB-A/B primers. TCRdb called the multiplex PCR reads again in MiXCR, with one record for every CDR3 protein. The data contain approximately 8,600 distinct CDR3 sequences, roughly 25% of them singletons. This entry belongs to a study of T cell repertoires in aging, cancer and after chemotherapy. CDR3 length equals 16 residues. Germline CDR1 SGHAT, CDR2 FQDESV (reference sequence). V lost 5 bases to trimming and J lost 0 bases; unmatched junction nucleotides: 3. TCR beta rearrangements were amplified from peripheral blood genomic DNA.

The chain employs TRBV11-1 and TRBJ2-6, with 8 bases matching TRBD1. The sample was blood. The sequence derives from a human donor with a blood cancer. For the CDR3, the DNA is TGTGCCAGCAGCGCAACAGGGGGCTCTGGGGCCAACGTCCTGACTTTC. Translating gives CASSATGGSGANVLTF.